Following are 5 T cell receptor beta chains from one sample sequenced in a study of vaccination effects on CD4 cells after COVID-19. Assay used: immunoSEQ multiplex PCR; TCRdb lists only in-frame clones, some missing. The repertoire holds 35,000 to 40,000 clones, under 85% seen once, with less than 3.5% in the top ten. Subsequent to less than twelve days of culture, CD4+ T cells were isolated. These receptors have no identified antigens. The sequences come from CD4+ T cells from PBMCs cultured without peptide, collected before COVID-19 vaccination. The receptors derive from a human donor who received a COVID-19 vaccine.

The V call is TRBV5-4, the J call TRBJ2-7, with D possibly matching TRBD1 (5 bases). The CDR3 consists of 12 residues. Germline CDR1 is SGHNT and CDR2 is YYREEE (reference sequence). V shed 4 bases and J shed 3 bases, with 8 bases lying between them. The CDR3 region is CASSAGHYEQYF. CDR3 DNA: TGTGCCAGCAGCGCCGGACACTACGAGCAGTACTTC.

This rearrangement joins TRBV2 to TRBJ1-5, with D hard to call. The CDR3 consists of 12 residues. The germline V gene encodes CDR1 SNHLY and CDR2 FYNNEI. The V end lost 8 bases, the J end lost 5 bases, and 10 bases lay between the germline ends. This chain's CDR3 is CASPTRDQPQHF. The CDR3 nucleotides are TGTGCCAGCCCTACGCGGGATCAGCCCCAGCATTTT.

The V call is TRBV28, the J call TRBJ1-5; perhaps TRBD1 as D (5 bases). The CDR3 has 14 amino acids. V was cut by 4 bases and J by 4 bases, with 11 bases left in between. Germline CDR1 is MDHEN and CDR2 is SYDVKM. The CDR3 bases are TGTGCCAGCAGTTCCTCGCGGGGGAATCAGCCCCAGCATTTT. Its translation: CASSSSRGNQPQHF.

The chain combines TRBV6-1 with TRBJ1-6, with D hard to call. Trimming took off 1 base at V and 0 bases at J, with 7 bases between the two ends. The CDR3 spans 16 residues. Germline lookup yields CDR1 MNHNS and CDR2 SASEGT. The CDR3 sequence: CASSEVWSSYNSPLHF. In DNA form, the CDR3 reads TGTGCCAGCAGTGAAGTATGGAGCTCCTATAATTCACCCCTCCACTTT.

The V gene is TRBV5-1, the J gene TRBJ1-4; tentative D call: TRBD1 (5 bases). CDR1 SGHRS and CDR2 YFSETQ come from the germline V gene. This CDR3 has 15 amino acids. Trimming cost V 7 bases and J 0 bases, with 13 bases left between them. This CDR3 reads CASRSQTATNEKLFF. CDR3 nucleotides: TGCGCCAGCCGCTCTCAGACAGCAACTAATGAAAAACTGTTTTTT.